This TCR beta chain was profiled in a study of post-analysis software for immune sequencing data. In the study overall: Recorded disease courses covered relapsing-remitting, secondary progressive and progressive-relapsing multiple sclerosis. Some patients had no subtype annotation. Study-wide results and caveats: Pronounced co-clustering by F measure was evident among identically batched samples. In patients, TRBV5-6, TRBV5-1 and TRBV20-1 belonged to roughly five TRBV segments found more frequently than in controls. Controls showed significantly higher normalized Chao1 diversity than did multiple sclerosis patients.

About this clonotype itself: Its antigen remains unidentified.

The library was made from cDNA and included unique molecular identifiers. The T cell input of roughly 0.85 to 11 million gave about 470,000 cDNA molecules. MiXCR, run by TCRdb on the PCR reads, gives a single entry per CDR3 protein. Seen here are about 560,000 distinct CDR3 sequences, 44% observed once, and the top ten hold approximately 1.7%. The V gene end was trimmed by 4 bases and the J gene end by 5 bases; junction bases not matched to a gene: 7. There are 14 residues in the CDR3. The germline V gene encodes CDR1 SGHRS and CDR2 YFSETQ. The specimen sequenced was blood. The origin of this receptor is a girl aged 10 to 17 with multiple sclerosis. This rearrangement joins TRBV5-1 to TRBJ1-2; 8 positions match TRBD1. CDR3 sequence reads: CASSPGQEGYGYTF. The CDR3 DNA reads as TGCGCCAGCAGCCCGGGACAGGAAGGTTATGGCTACACCTTC.